These 10 T cell receptor beta chains were sequenced from one sample in a study of blood T cells in healthy people across ages. A J-beta primer mix and a sample-barcoded 5' primer were used in a second PCR of roughly 6 to 12 cycles. TCRdb passed the 5' RACE reads through MiXCR, listing each CDR3 protein once. The sample holds roughly 700,000 distinct CDR3 sequences; about 52% are singletons and the top ten take around 32%. The sequenced material came from blood. These receptors were obtained from a woman in her sixties or seventies in good health.

In its sample, this clonotype was seen once. V and J are TRBV28 and TRBJ2-6; D assignment may be TRBD1 or TRBD2 (5 bases each). The CDR3 contains 20 residues. Germline lookup yields CDR1 MDHEN and CDR2 SYDVKM. V was pared by 4 bases and J by 0 bases, with 22 bases between. CDR3 sequence (DNA): TGTGCCAGCAGTTATCCTTTCTGGGGGACGGCAGACTCTGGGGCCAACGTCCTGACTTTC. It encodes CASSYPFWGTADSGANVLTF.

The CDR3 sequence is CASMKGMMTDTQYF. DNA of the CDR3: TGCGCCAGCATGAAGGGGATGATGACAGATACGCAGTATTTT. The chain has TRBV5-1 and TRBJ2-3; D is possibly TRBD1 (5 bases). The V end was cut by 6 bases, the J end by 3 bases, with 14 bases between. This CDR3 is 14 amino acids long. Germline values: CDR1 SGHRS, CDR2 YFSETQ.

The V gene is TRBV7-3, the J gene TRBJ1-2; the D gene is possibly TRBD1 (5 bases). Germline V gives CDR1 SGHTA, CDR2 FQGTGA. Trimming cost V 5 bases and J 1 base, with 14 bases left between them. The CDR3 length is 15 residues. Here the CDR3 reads CASSPQGGLNYGYTF. In DNA, the CDR3 is TGTGCCAGCAGCCCGCAGGGAGGCCTTAACTATGGCTACACCTTC.

CDR3: CASSYVAARRVTEAFF. Here the CDR3 DNA reads TGTGCCAGCAGTTATGTGGCAGCCCGGAGGGTCACTGAAGCTTTCTTT. The chain is built from TRBV6-2 or TRBV6-3 and TRBJ1-1; no definite D call. CDR3 length equals 16 residues. Germline V lookup: CDR1 MNHEY, CDR2 SVGEGT. Trimming removed 3 bases at V and 4 bases at J, with 18 bases between.

The chain couples TRBV6-5 to TRBJ2-7, with D perhaps matching TRBD1 (6 bases). CDR3 size: 16 residues. The ends were cut back, 6 bases at V and 3 bases at J, with 21 bases in the middle. CDR1 and CDR2 from the germline V gene are MNHEY and SVGAGI. The CDR3 region has the DNA TGTGCCAGCAGATATCAGACAGGCTGGGGCCGCTACGAGCAGTACTTC. Translation: CASRYQTGWGRYEQYF.

The chain combines TRBV3-1 with TRBJ2-7, with unresolved D. The CDR3 loop spans 13 amino acids. Germline V gene sequence: CDR1 LGHDT, CDR2 YNNKEL (reference sequence). V lost 5 bases, J lost 1 base, and 9 bases lay in between. In DNA form, the CDR3 reads TGTGCCAGCAGCACCGACGAATCCTACGAGCAGTACTTC. Amino acids: CASSTDESYEQYF.

The J gene is TRBJ2-1, the V gene TRBV6-2 or TRBV6-3; the match to TRBD1 covers 8 bases. CDR1 is MNHEY, CDR2 SVGEGT, per germline. V shed 5 bases, J shed 4 bases, and the junction held 13 bases outside the gene matches. The CDR3 runs to 17 residues. The CDR3 region is CASSIGMGTGIYNEQFF. CDR3 coding DNA: TGTGCCAGCAGTATAGGAATGGGGACAGGAATTTACAATGAGCAGTTCTTC.

The genes are TRBV15 and TRBJ2-1; the D is unclear. V was pared by 1 base and J by 13 bases, with 14 bases between. The V gene's germline CDR1 is LNHNV and CDR2 YYDKDF (reference sequence). The CDR3 contains 13 residues. The CDR3 reads CATSRVYQETQFF. The CDR3 DNA reads TGTGCCACCAGCAGAGTCTACCAAGAGACCCAGTTCTTC.

The chain recombines TRBV6-1 with TRBJ2-1; 11 bases agree with TRBD2. The CDR3 loop spans 15 amino acids. V was clipped by 4 bases and J by 6 bases; unmatched bases: 5. The germline gives CDR1 MNHNS, CDR2 SASEGT. The CDR3 region is CASSATSGTSNEQFF. CDR3 DNA: TGTGCCAGCAGTGCGACTAGCGGGACAAGCAATGAGCAGTTCTTC.

V usage is TRBV2 and J usage is TRBJ2-3, with D possibly TRBD2 on 5 matching bases. The V end was cut by 3 bases, the J end by 0 bases, with 13 bases between. Germline CDR1 is SNHLY and CDR2 is FYNNEI. The CDR3 runs to 16 residues. The CDR3 DNA reads TGTGCCAGCAGTGAGGTCCAGCGGACTAGCACAGATACGCAGTATTTT. Protein product: CASSEVQRTSTDTQYF.